The 16 T cell receptor beta chains given below trace back to one sample, sequenced in a study of CD8 T cells in Susac syndrome. An input of roughly 0.5 to 1 ug of RNA was subjected to reverse transcription using random hexamers. TCRdb re-analysed the immunoSEQ multiplex PCR reads in MiXCR, keeping a single row per CDR3 protein. This sample carries about 280,000 distinct CDR3 sequences, approximately 81% of them seen once, and the ten largest clones take over 0.1%. The sample consisted of CD8+ T cells from PBMCs. These receptors were taken from a human donor with multiple sclerosis.

The chain recombines TRBV27 with TRBJ2-3; TRBD2 aligns across 8 bases. J lost 4 bases, V lost 4 bases, and 7 bases had no gene match. The V gene's germline CDR1 is MNHEY and CDR2 SMNVEV (reference sequence). CDR3 length: 15 amino acids. The CDR3 loop reads CASSYQTSDSDTQYF. CDR3 nucleotide sequence: TGTGCCAGCAGTTATCAGACTAGCGATTCAGATACGCAGTATTTT.

The chain couples TRBV9 to TRBJ2-1, with TRBD2 as a possible D gene (6 bases). Trimming took 4 bases from V and 4 from J, leaving 15 bases between them. The CDR3 is 15 residues long. Germline CDR1 SGDLS, CDR2 YYNGEE. The CDR3, as DNA: TGTGCCAGCAGCCCCCGCCGGGCGGGATACAATGAGCAGTTCTTC. The encoded protein is CASSPRRAGYNEQFF.

The chain employs TRBV29-1 and TRBJ2-3; a weak D match, TRBD2 (5 bases). CDR1 and CDR2 (germline): SQVTM, ANQGSEA. The CDR3 loop spans 15 amino acids. Trimming stripped 2 bases from V and 5 bases from J, with 17 bases between. CDR3 DNA: TGCAGCGTTGAATTAACGGGATCCCGCAGAGATACGCAGTATTTT. Translating gives CSVELTGSRRDTQYF.

The V gene is TRBV19, the J gene TRBJ1-2, with D hard to call. Trimming stripped 6 bases from V and 8 bases from J, with 16 bases between. CDR3 length equals 13 residues. CDR1 is LNHDA and CDR2 is SQIVND in the germline V gene (reference sequence). The CDR3 spells CASRPGLVGGYTF. The CDR3 DNA reads TGTGCCAGTAGGCCAGGACTCGTCGGGGGCTACACCTTC. Full variable domain (rest looked up from reference TRBV19 and TRBJ1-2): DGGITQSPKYLFRKEGQNVTLSCEQNLNHDAMYWYRQDPGQGLRLIYYSQIVNDFQKGDIAEGYSVSREKKESFPLTVTSAQKNPTAFYLCASRPGLVGGYTFGSGTRLTVV.

The chain combines TRBV28 with TRBJ1-6, with D unresolved. CDR3 length: 16 amino acids. V was shortened by 4 bases and J by 0 bases, with 10 bases between the two germline ends. CDR1 is MDHEN, CDR2 SYDVKM, per germline. The CDR3 region is CASSSGPSSYNSPLHF. The CDR3 region has the DNA TGTGCCAGCAGTTCAGGCCCAAGCTCCTATAATTCACCCCTCCACTTT.

The gene calls are TRBV12-3 or TRBV12-4 and TRBJ2-5; the match to TRBD2 covers 8 bases. V gave up 1 base and J gave up 0 bases; unmatched junction bases: 4. The CDR3 runs to 16 residues. CDR3 region: CASSLGSGNYQETQYF. CDR3 sequence (DNA): TGTGCCAGCAGTTTAGGTAGCGGGAACTACCAAGAGACCCAGTACTTC.

The chain carries TRBV6-1 and TRBJ2-1, with 8 bases matching TRBD1. This CDR3 spans 13 amino acids. Germline V gene data show CDR1 as MNHNS and CDR2 as SASEGT. Trimming took 4 bases from V and 9 from J; bases not matched to a gene: 5. CDR3 bases: TGTGCCAGCAGTGGGGACAGGTTCGGTGAGCAGTTCTTC. Its protein is CASSGDRFGEQFF.

V is TRBV27 and J is TRBJ2-7; weak D call: TRBD1 (6 bases). Germline V gene lookup returns CDR1 MNHEY and CDR2 SMNVEV (reference sequence). With 2 bases removed from V and 2 bases from J, the gap between germline ends came to 13 bases. This CDR3 comprises 15 residues. The CDR3 DNA is TGTGCCAGCAGTTTAAATAAGGACAGAACCTACGAGCAGTACTTC. This gives the protein CASSLNKDRTYEQYF.

The chain joins TRBV9 to TRBJ2-2, with D unclear. Germline lookup yields CDR1 SGDLS and CDR2 YYNGEE. There are 15 residues in the CDR3. The germline V and J ends were trimmed by 0 bases and 3 bases, with 9 bases remaining between them. CDR3 residues: CASSVEATYTGELFF. The DNA of the CDR3 is TGTGCCAGCAGCGTAGAGGCTACTTACACCGGGGAGCTGTTTTTT.

The rearrangement links TRBV19 to TRBJ2-6, with D possibly TRBD1 on 7 matching bases. V was pared by 1 base and J by 0 bases, with 10 bases between. In germline, CDR1 is LNHDA, CDR2 SQIVND (reference sequence). The CDR3 length is 17 residues. The CDR3 loop is CASSIGGTVSGANVLTF. The CDR3 coding sequence is TGTGCCAGTAGTATAGGCGGGACAGTCTCTGGGGCCAACGTCCTGACTTTC.

This chain connects TRBV29-1 to TRBJ1-5; D gene unclear. The germline V and J ends were trimmed by 0 bases and 3 bases, with 9 bases remaining between them. The V gene's germline CDR1 is SQVTM and CDR2 ANQGSEA. The CDR3 length is 14 residues. CDR3 loop: CSVEDTANNQPQHF. The CDR3 nucleotides read TGCAGCGTTGAAGATACAGCTAACAATCAGCCCCAGCATTTT.

This clonotype turned up a few times. The chain carries TRBV27 and TRBJ2-7; D is ambiguous. CDR3 size: 16 residues. Germline values: CDR1 MNHEY, CDR2 SMNVEV (reference sequence). V lost 0 bases and J 0 bases, leaving 12 bases between the germline ends. The CDR3 region has the DNA TGTGCCAGCAGTTTATCGATAGGCGTCGTCTCCTACGAGCAGTACTTC. Amino acids: CASSLSIGVVSYEQYF.

The gene calls are TRBV9 and TRBJ1-4; D possibly corresponds to TRBD1 (5 bases). This CDR3 has 15 residues. Per the germline V gene, CDR1 is SGDLS and CDR2 is YYNGEE. Between the trimmed V and J ends, which lost 3 bases and 6 bases, there was a span of 15 bases. The CDR3 DNA is TGTGCCAGCAGCGCAAGGACGGGGCGGGATGAAAAACTGTTTTTT. The encoded protein is CASSARTGRDEKLFF.

This clonotype has a handful of counts. The rearrangement links TRBV9 to TRBJ2-1, with 10 bases fitting TRBD2. The germline V gene has CDR1 SGDLS and CDR2 YYNGEE. V gave up 0 bases and J gave up 7 bases; unmatched junction bases: 7. This CDR3 spans 16 amino acids. The CDR3: CASSVVGSGRSNEQFF. Written as DNA, the CDR3 is TGTGCCAGCAGCGTAGTGGGTAGCGGGAGGAGTAATGAGCAGTTCTTC. Variable domain in full (rest from reference TRBV9 and TRBJ2-1): DSGVTQTPKHLITATGQRVTLRCSPRSGDLSVYWYQQSLDQGLQFLIQYYNGEERAKGNILERFSAQQFPDLHSELNLSSLELGDSALYFCASSVVGSGRSNEQFFGPGTRLTVL.

J is TRBJ2-7 and V is TRBV28, with 7 bases matching TRBD2. Germline CDR1 and CDR2: MDHEN and SYDVKM. The CDR3 spans 13 residues. The J segment lost 2 bases and the V segment lost 6 bases, leaving 4 bases of the junction unmatched. CDR3 region: CASSHGLAYEQYF. In nucleotides, the CDR3 is TGTGCCAGCAGCCACGGACTAGCCTACGAGCAGTACTTC.

The chain carries TRBV6-5 and TRBJ1-6; D ambiguous. V was shortened by 5 bases and J by 3 bases, with 8 bases between the two germline ends. The CDR3 loop spans 14 amino acids. Germline V lookup: CDR1 MNHEY, CDR2 SVGAGI. The CDR3 DNA sequence: TGTGCCAGCAGTAGCGGGATCTATAATTCACCCCTCCACTTT. This sequence encodes CASSSGIYNSPLHF.